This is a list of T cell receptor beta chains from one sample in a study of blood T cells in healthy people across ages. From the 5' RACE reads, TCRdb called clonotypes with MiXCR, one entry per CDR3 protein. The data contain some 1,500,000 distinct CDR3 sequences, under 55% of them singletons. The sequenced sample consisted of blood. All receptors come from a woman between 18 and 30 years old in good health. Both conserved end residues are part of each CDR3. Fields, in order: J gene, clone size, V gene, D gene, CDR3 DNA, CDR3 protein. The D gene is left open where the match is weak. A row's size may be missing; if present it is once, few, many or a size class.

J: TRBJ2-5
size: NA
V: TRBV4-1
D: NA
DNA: TGCGCCAGCAGCCAAGGAAGGGTATTGAATGAGCAGTACTTC
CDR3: CASSQGRVLNEQYF

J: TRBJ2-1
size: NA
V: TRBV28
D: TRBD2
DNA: TGTGCCAGCAAACTACTAGCGGGGCTCTACAATGAGCAGTTCTTC
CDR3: CASKLLAGLYNEQFF

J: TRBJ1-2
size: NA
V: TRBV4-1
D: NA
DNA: TGCGCCAGCACCACTATTTCTCTGGGCGGGCGGGGAGCTAACTATGGCTACACCTTC
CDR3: CASTTISLGGRGANYGYTF

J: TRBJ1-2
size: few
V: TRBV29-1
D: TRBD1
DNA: TGCAGCGTTGATGGGAGGGGGCTCGGCAATGGCTACACCTTC
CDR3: CSVDGRGLGNGYTF

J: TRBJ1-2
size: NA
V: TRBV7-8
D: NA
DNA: TGTGCCAGCAGCTTGGGGACACCGCTTGGGTATGGCTACACCTTC
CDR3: CASSLGTPLGYGYTF

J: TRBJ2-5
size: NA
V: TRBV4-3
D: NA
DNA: TGCGCCAGCAGCCAAGATGGAGGCCAATACTTTGGGACCCAGTACTTC
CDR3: CASSQDGGQYFGTQYF

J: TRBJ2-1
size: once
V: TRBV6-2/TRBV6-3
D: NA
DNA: TGTGCCAGCAGGATCCGGGACATTTTTCGCGAGCAGTTCTTC
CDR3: CASRIRDIFREQFF

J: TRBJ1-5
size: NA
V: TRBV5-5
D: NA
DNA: TGTGCCAGCAGCTTTTTCCAGGGGATGAATCAGCCCCAGCATTTT
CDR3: CASSFFQGMNQPQHF

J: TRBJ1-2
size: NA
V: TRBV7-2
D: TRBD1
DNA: TGTGCCAGCAGCTTAATGCAAGGGGGCGGAGATGGCTACACCTTC
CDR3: CASSLMQGGGDGYTF

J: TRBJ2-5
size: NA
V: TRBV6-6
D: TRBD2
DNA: TGTGCCAGCAGTTCGCTGACTAGCGGATCCTACAATGAGCAGTACTTC
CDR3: CASSSLTSGSYNEQYF

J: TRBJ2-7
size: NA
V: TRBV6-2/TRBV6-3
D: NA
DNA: TGTGCCAGCAGTTCCTTCCGGGACAAGGGATCCTACGAGCAGTACTTC
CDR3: CASSSFRDKGSYEQYF

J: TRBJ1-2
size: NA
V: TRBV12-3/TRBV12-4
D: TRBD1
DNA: TGTGCCAGCAGCCGACCGGTGACAGGGGGCCACTATGGCTACACCTTC
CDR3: CASSRPVTGGHYGYTF

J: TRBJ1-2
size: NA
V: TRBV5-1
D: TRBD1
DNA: TGCGCCAGCAGTGAAGGACAGGGACGGGTCTATGGCTACACCTTC
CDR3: CASSEGQGRVYGYTF

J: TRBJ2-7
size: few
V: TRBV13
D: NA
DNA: TGTGCCAGCAGCTTATCCCCCCATTCGGAGCCGATTACCCACGAGCAGTACTTC
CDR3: CASSLSPHSEPITHEQYF

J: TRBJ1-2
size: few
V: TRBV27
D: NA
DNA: TGTGCCAGCAAGGTGGGCAGGACTACCTTCTATGGCTACACCTTC
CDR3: CASKVGRTTFYGYTF

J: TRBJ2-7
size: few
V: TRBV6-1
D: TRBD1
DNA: TGTGCCAGCAGTGATTTAGGACAGGGGTACGAGCAGTACTTC
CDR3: CASSDLGQGYEQYF

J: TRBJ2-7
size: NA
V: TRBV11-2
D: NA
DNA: TGTGCCAGCAGCTTAGGAAGGATGCAGGGATTTGGTAATGAGCAGTACTTC
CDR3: CASSLGRMQGFGNEQYF

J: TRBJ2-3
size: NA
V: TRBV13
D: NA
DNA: TGTGCCAGCAGCCCCCGGGACTTCCCCACAGATACGCAGTATTTT
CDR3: CASSPRDFPTDTQYF

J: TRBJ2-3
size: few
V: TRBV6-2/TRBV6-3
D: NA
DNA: TGTGCCAGCAGTCAGGAAGTAGATACGCAGTATTTT
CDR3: CASSQEVDTQYF

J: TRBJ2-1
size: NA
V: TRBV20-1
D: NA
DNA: TGCAGTGCTAGAAATTACAATGAGCAGTTCTTC
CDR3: CSARNYNEQFF

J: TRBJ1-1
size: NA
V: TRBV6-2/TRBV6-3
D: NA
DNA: TGTGCCAGCAGTTATAGGTCGAACACTGAAGCTTTCTTT
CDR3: CASSYRSNTEAFF

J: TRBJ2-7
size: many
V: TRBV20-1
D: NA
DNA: TGCAGTGCGAGGGACATGAGCTCCTACGAGCAGTACTTC
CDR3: CSARDMSSYEQYF

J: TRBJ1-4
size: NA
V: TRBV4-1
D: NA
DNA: TGCGCCAGCAGCCAAGATGGGGCAACTAATGGAAAACTGTTTTTT
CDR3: CASSQDGATNGKLFF

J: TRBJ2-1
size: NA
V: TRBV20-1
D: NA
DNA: TGCAGTGCTAGGGACTCCGACTACAATGAGCAGTTCTTC
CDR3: CSARDSDYNEQFF

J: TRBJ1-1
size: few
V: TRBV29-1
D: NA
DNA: TGCAGCGTTGAAGGAGGTGGTCTTTCTGCTGAAGCTTTCTTT
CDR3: CSVEGGGLSAEAFF

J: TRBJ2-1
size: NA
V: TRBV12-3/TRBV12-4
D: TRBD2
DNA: TGTGCCAGCAGTTCGACTAGCCTTCTCTACAATGAGCAGTTCTTC
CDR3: CASSSTSLLYNEQFF

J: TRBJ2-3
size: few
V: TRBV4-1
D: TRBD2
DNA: TGCGCCAGCAGCCAACTAGCGGGGCCTCCGGGAGATACGCAGTATTTT
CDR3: CASSQLAGPPGDTQYF